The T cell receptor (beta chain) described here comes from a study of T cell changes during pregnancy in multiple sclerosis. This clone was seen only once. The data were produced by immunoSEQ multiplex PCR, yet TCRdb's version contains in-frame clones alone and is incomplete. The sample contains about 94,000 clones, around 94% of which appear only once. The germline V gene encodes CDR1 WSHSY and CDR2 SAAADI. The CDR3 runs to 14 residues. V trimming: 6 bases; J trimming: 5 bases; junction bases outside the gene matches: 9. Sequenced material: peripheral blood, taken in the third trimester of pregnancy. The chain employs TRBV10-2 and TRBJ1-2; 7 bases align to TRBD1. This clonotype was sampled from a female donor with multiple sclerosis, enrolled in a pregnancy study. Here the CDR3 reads CASRGDSPWYGYTF. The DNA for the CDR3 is TGCGCCAGCAGGGGGGACAGCCCTTGGTATGGCTACACCTTC.